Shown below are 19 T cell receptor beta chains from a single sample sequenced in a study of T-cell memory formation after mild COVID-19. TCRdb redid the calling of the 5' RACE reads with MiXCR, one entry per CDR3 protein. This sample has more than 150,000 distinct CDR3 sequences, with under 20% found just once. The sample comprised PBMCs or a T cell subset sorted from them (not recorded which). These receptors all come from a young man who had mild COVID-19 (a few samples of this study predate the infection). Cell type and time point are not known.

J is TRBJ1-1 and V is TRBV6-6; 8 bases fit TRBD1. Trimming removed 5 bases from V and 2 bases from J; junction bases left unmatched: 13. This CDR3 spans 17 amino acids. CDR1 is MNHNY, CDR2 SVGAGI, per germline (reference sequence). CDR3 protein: CASSHAGGSNINTEAFF. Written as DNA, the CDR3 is TGTGCCAGCAGTCACGCAGGGGGCTCCAATATTAACACTGAAGCTTTCTTT.

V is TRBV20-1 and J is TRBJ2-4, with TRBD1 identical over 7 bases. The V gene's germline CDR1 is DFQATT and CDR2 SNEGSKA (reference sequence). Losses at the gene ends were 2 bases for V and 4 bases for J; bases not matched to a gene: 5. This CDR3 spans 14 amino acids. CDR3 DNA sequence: TGCAGTGCTAGAAGAGGACAGGCGAAAAACATTCAGTACTTC. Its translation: CSARRGQAKNIQYF.

This CDR3 is CASSEWETQYF. The CDR3 region has the DNA TGTGCCAGTAGTGAGTGGGAGACCCAGTACTTC. The chain uses TRBV19 and TRBJ2-5; no definite D call. V was cut by 5 bases and J by 5 bases, with 6 bases left in between. Germline loops: CDR1 LNHDA, CDR2 SQIVND (reference sequence). The CDR3 has 11 residues.

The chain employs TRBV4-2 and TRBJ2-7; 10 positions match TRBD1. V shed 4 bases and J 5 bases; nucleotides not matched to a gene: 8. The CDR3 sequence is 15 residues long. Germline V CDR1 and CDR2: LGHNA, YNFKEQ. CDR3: CASSRDRDRGHEQYF. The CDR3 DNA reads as TGTGCCAGCAGCCGGGACCGGGACAGGGGCCACGAGCAGTACTTC.

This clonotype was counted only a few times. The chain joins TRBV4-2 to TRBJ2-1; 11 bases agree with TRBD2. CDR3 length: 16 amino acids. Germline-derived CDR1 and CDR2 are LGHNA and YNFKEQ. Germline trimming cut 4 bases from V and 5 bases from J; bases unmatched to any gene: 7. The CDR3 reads CASSRQLGLADNEQFF. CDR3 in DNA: TGTGCCAGCAGCCGCCAATTGGGACTAGCGGACAATGAGCAGTTCTTC.

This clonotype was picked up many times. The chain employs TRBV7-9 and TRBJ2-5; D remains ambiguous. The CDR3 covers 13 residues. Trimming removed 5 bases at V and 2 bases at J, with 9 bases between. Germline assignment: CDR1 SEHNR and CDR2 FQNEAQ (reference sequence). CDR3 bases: TGTGCCAGCAGCATCCGGGCACAAGAGACCCAGTACTTC. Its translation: CASSIRAQETQYF.

The CDR3 DNA follows: TGCGCCAGCAGCCATAATGTAGCTGAAAAACTGTTTTTT. Its translation is CASSHNVAEKLFF. The J gene is TRBJ1-4, the V gene TRBV4-1; D is unresolved. The CDR3 has 13 amino acids. V lost 3 bases, J lost 7 bases, and 9 bases lay in between. Germline CDR1 MGHRA, CDR2 YSYEKL.

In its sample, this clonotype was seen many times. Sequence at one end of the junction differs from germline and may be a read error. For the CDR3, the DNA is TGTGCCAGCAGTTTAGTGGGCAGCCAAGAGACCCAGTACTTC. As protein: CASSLVGSQETQYF. This chain uses TRBV7-2 with TRBJ2-5; D remains ambiguous. The CDR3 is 14 amino acids. CDR1 and CDR2 from the germline V gene are SGHTA and FQGNSA. Full variable domain (rest looked up from reference TRBV7-2 and TRBJ2-5): GAGVSQSPSNKVTEKGKDVELRCDPISGHTALYWYRQSLGQGLEFLIYFQGNSAPDKSGLPSDRFSAERTGGSVSTLTIQRTQQEDSAVYLCASSLVGSQETQYFGPGTRLLVL.

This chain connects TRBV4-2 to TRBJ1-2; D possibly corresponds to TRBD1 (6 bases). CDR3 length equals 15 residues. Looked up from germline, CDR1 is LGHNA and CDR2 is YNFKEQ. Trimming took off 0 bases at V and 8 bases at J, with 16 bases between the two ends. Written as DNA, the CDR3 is TGTGCCAGCAGCCAAGAACGGGAACAGGGCAGAGGCTACACCTTC. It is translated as CASSQEREQGRGYTF.

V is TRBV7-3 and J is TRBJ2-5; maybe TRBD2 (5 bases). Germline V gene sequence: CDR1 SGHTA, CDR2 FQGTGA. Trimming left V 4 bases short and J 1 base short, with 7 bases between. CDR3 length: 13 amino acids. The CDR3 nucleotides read TGTGCCAGCAGCTGGACTGCCCAAGAGACCCAGTACTTC. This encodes CASSWTAQETQYF.

The chain's CDR3 is CASSLGERTGELFF. The CDR3 region has the DNA TGTGCCAGCAGCTTGGGAGAGCGCACCGGGGAGCTGTTTTTT. The rearrangement joins TRBV5-4 to TRBJ2-2; no clear D. CDR1 is SGHNT and CDR2 is YYREEE in the germline V gene (reference sequence). This CDR3 comprises 14 residues. The V gene lost 0 bases and the J gene lost 4 bases, with 7 bases spanning the gap.

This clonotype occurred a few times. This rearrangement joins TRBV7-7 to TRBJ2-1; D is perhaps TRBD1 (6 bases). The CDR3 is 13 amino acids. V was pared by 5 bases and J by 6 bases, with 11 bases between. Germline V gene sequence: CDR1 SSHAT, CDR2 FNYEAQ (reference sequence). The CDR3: CASSPDRANEQFF. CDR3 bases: TGTGCCAGCAGCCCGGACAGAGCCAATGAGCAGTTCTTC.

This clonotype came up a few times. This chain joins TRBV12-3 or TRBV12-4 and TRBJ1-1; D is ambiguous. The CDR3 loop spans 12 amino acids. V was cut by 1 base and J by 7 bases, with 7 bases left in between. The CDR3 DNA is TGTGCCAGCAGTTTAGGCCACGGTGAAGCTTTCTTT. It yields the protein CASSLGHGEAFF.

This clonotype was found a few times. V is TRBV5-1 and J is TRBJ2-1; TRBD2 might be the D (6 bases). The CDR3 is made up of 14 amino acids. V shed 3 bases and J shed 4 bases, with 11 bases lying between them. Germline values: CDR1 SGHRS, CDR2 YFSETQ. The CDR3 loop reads CASSWDREYNEQFF. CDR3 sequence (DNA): TGCGCCAGCAGCTGGGACCGGGAGTACAATGAGCAGTTCTTC.

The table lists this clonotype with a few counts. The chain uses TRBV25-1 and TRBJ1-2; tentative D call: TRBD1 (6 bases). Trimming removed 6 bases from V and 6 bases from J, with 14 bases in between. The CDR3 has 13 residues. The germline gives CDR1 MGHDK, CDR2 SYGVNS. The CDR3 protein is CASSRIPGDGYTF. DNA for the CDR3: TGTGCCAGCAGCCGAATCCCAGGGGATGGCTACACCTTC.

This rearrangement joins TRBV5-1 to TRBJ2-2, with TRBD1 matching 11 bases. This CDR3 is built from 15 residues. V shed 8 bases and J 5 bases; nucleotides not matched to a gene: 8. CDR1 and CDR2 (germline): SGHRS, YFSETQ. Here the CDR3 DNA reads TGCGCCAGTCAACGGACAGGGGGCGGAACCGGGGAGCTGTTTTTT. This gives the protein CASQRTGGGTGELFF. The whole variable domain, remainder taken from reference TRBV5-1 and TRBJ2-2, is KAGVTQTPRYLIKTRGQQVTLSCSPISGHRSVSWYQQTPGQGLQFLFEYFSETQRNKGNFPGRFSGRQFSNSRSEMNVSTLELGDSALYLCASQRTGGGTGELFFGEGSRLTVL.

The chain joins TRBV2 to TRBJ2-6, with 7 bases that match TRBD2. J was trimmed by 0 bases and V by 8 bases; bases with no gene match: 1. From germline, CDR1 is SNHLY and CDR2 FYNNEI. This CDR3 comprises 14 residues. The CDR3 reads CASGRDSGANVLTF. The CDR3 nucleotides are TGTGCCAGCGGGAGGGACTCTGGGGCCAACGTCCTGACTTTC.

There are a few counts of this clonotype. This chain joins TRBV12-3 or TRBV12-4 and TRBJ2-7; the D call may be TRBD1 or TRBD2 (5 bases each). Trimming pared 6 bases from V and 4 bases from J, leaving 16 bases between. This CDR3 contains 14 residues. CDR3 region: CASSREGSSYEQYF. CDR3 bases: TGTGCCAGCAGCCGAGAGGGGTCTTCGTACGAGCAGTACTTC.

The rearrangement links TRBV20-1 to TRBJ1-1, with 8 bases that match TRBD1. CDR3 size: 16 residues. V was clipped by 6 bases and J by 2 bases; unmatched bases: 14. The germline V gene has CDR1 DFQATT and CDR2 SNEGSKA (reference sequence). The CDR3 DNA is TGCAGTGCCCCTTCTCCGGCCAGGGGGCCTAACACTGAAGCTTTCTTT. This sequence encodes CSAPSPARGPNTEAFF.